This is a list of T cell receptor beta chains from one sample in a study of blood T cell repertoires in COVID-19. TCRdb keeps only in-frame clones here, not all; method: immunoSEQ multiplex PCR. The table shows around 180,000 clones, with approximately 90% occurring only once. The specimen was peripheral blood. The receptors originated from a man in his sixties with acute or convalescent COVID-19. Both conserved end residues are part of each CDR3. The order of the fields is CDR3 length, clone size, V gene, D gene, J gene, CDR3 protein, CDR3 DNA. D genes are given only for firm matches. Only some rows state a clone size, as once, few, many or a class for expanded clones.

length: 14
size: once
V: TRBV6-5
D: TRBD1
J: TRBJ1-5
CDR3: CASSPDRGGQPQHF
DNA: TGTGCCAGCAGTCCCGACAGGGGCGGTCAGCCCCAGCATTTT

length: 13
size: .
V: TRBV27
D: .
J: TRBJ2-5
CDR3: CASSLFSYETQYF
DNA: TGTGCCAGCAGTTTATTCTCCTACGAGACCCAGTACTTC

length: 18
size: .
V: TRBV7-7
D: TRBD2
J: TRBJ2-1
CDR3: CASSPHPTSGTSYNEQFF
DNA: TGTGCCAGCAGCCCGCACCCGACTAGCGGGACCTCCTACAATGAGCAGTTCTTC

length: 13
size: .
V: TRBV7-9
D: .
J: TRBJ1-5
CDR3: CASSSSGDQPQHF
DNA: TGTGCCAGCAGTTCGTCAGGGGATCAGCCCCAGCATTTT

length: 15
size: .
V: TRBV7-8
D: .
J: TRBJ1-3
CDR3: CASSSPGESGNTIYF
DNA: TGTGCCAGCAGCTCTCCAGGGGAGAGTGGAAACACCATATATTTT

length: 14
size: .
V: TRBV24-1
D: TRBD1
J: TRBJ1-2
CDR3: CGSATSDRGNGYTF
DNA: TGTGGATCAGCTACGTCGGACAGGGGTAATGGCTACACCTTC

length: 15
size: .
V: TRBV7-2
D: TRBD2
J: TRBJ2-1
CDR3: CASSFGLAVGNEQFF
DNA: TGTGCCAGCAGCTTCGGACTAGCGGTGGGGAATGAGCAGTTCTTC

length: 13
size: .
V: TRBV10-1
D: .
J: TRBJ2-6
CDR3: CASSPGGANVLTF
DNA: TGCGCCAGCAGTCCCGGGGGGGCCAACGTCCTGACTTTC

length: 13
size: .
V: TRBV12-3/TRBV12-4
D: TRBD1
J: TRBJ1-2
CDR3: CASRGQTNYGYTF
DNA: TGTGCCAGCAGGGGACAGACGAACTATGGCTACACCTTC

length: 15
size: .
V: TRBV4-1
D: .
J: TRBJ1-5
CDR3: CASSQGSGGDQPQHF
DNA: TGCGCCAGCAGCCAAGGTTCGGGGGGTGATCAGCCCCAGCATTTT

length: 15
size: .
V: TRBV11-2
D: TRBD1
J: TRBJ2-2
CDR3: CASSSTGHSTGELFF
DNA: TGTGCCAGCAGCTCGACAGGGCACAGCACCGGGGAGCTGTTTTTT

length: 17
size: .
V: TRBV27
D: TRBD2
J: TRBJ2-1
CDR3: CASRTHIGLASYNEQFF
DNA: TGTGCCAGCAGAACACATATAGGACTAGCGTCGTACAATGAGCAGTTCTTC

length: 13
size: .
V: TRBV20-1
D: TRBD2
J: TRBJ2-5
CDR3: CSASSGLQETQYF
DNA: TGCAGTGCTAGTAGCGGGCTCCAAGAGACCCAGTACTTC

length: 14
size: .
V: TRBV3-1/TRBV3-2
D: TRBD1
J: TRBJ1-6
CDR3: CASSPQGGSSPLHF
DNA: TGTGCCAGCAGCCCCCAGGGGGGAAGTTCACCCCTCCACTTT

length: 15
size: .
V: TRBV24-1
D: TRBD2
J: TRBJ2-1
CDR3: CATSDPTSAYNEQFF
DNA: TGTGCCACCAGTGACCCTACTAGCGCCTACAATGAGCAGTTCTTC

length: 19
size: .
V: TRBV5-1
D: TRBD1
J: TRBJ2-6
CDR3: CASSITPGQGSSGANVLTF
DNA: TGCGCCAGCAGCATCACACCGGGACAGGGAAGCTCTGGGGCCAACGTCCTGACTTTC

length: 14
size: .
V: TRBV19
D: TRBD1
J: TRBJ1-4
CDR3: CASSKGTGYEKLFF
DNA: TGTGCCAGTAGTAAGGGGACAGGATATGAAAAACTGTTTTTT

length: 16
size: .
V: TRBV5-4
D: TRBD1
J: TRBJ2-3
CDR3: CASRPGQAVSTDTQYF
DNA: TGTGCCAGCAGACCGGGACAGGCCGTTAGCACAGATACGCAGTATTTT

length: 13
size: .
V: TRBV29-1
D: TRBD1
J: TRBJ2-2
CDR3: CSVGQSNTGELFF
DNA: TGCAGCGTGGGACAGTCGAACACCGGGGAGCTGTTTTTT

length: 14
size: .
V: TRBV25-1
D: TRBD2
J: TRBJ2-1
CDR3: CASSAGGAYNEQFF
DNA: TGTGCCAGCTCGGCCGGGGGGGCCTACAATGAGCAGTTCTTC

length: 14
size: .
V: TRBV18
D: TRBD1
J: TRBJ1-2
CDR3: CASSFDRGRDGYTF
DNA: TGTGCCAGCTCATTCGACAGGGGGCGCGATGGCTACACCTTC

length: 13
size: .
V: TRBV24-1
D: .
J: TRBJ2-1
CDR3: CATSDLGRAEQFF
DNA: TGTGCCACCAGTGATTTGGGGCGGGCTGAGCAGTTCTTC

length: 19
size: .
V: TRBV6-1
D: .
J: TRBJ1-4
CDR3: CASSEARGGGFATNEKLFF
DNA: TGTGCCAGCAGTGAAGCCCGAGGGGGTGGCTTTGCAACTAATGAAAAACTGTTTTTT

length: 12
size: .
V: TRBV21-1
D: .
J: TRBJ1-1
CDR3: CASSHQTREAFF
DNA: TGTGCCAGCAGCCACCAAACCCGGGAGGCTTTCTTT

length: 20
size: once
V: TRBV16
D: .
J: TRBJ1-5
CDR3: CASSQSIVTGWTIGNQPQHF
DNA: TGTGCCAGCAGCCAATCGATTGTAACAGGGTGGACGATCGGCAATCAGCCCCAGCATTTT

length: 15
size: .
V: TRBV7-2
D: .
J: TRBJ1-1
CDR3: CASSLARGLNTEAFF
DNA: TGTGCCAGCAGCTTAGCTAGAGGATTGAACACTGAAGCTTTCTTT

length: 16
size: .
V: TRBV5-6
D: TRBD1
J: TRBJ1-2
CDR3: CASSSFGQGETYGYTF
DNA: TGTGCCAGCAGCTCTTTCGGACAGGGGGAGACTTATGGCTACACCTTC

length: 13
size: .
V: TRBV29-1
D: TRBD2
J: TRBJ2-2
CDR3: CSAGLANTGELFF
DNA: TGCAGCGCTGGACTAGCGAACACCGGGGAGCTGTTTTTT

length: 12
size: .
V: TRBV12-3/TRBV12-4
D: .
J: TRBJ2-3
CDR3: CASSLYADTQYF
DNA: TGTGCCAGCAGTTTATACGCGGATACGCAGTATTTT

length: 14
size: .
V: TRBV3-1/TRBV3-2
D: .
J: TRBJ1-5
CDR3: CASSQGRGNQPQHF
DNA: TGTGCCAGCAGCCAGGGGCGGGGGAATCAGCCCCAGCATTTT

length: 11
size: .
V: TRBV6-5
D: TRBD1
J: TRBJ2-3
CDR3: CASSRQGSRYF
DNA: TGTGCCAGCAGCCGACAGGGGTCCAGGTATTTT

length: 14
size: .
V: TRBV7-8
D: TRBD1
J: TRBJ2-1
CDR3: CASSRETGANEQFF
DNA: TGTGCCAGCAGCCGAGAGACAGGGGCTAATGAGCAGTTCTTC

length: 12
size: once
V: TRBV6-6
D: .
J: TRBJ2-2
CDR3: CASSYSARELFF
DNA: TGTGCCAGCAGTTACTCGGCCCGGGAGCTGTTTTTT

length: 18
size: .
V: TRBV6-1
D: .
J: TRBJ1-1
CDR3: CASSEAPGQFRMNTEAFF
DNA: TGTGCCAGCAGTGAAGCGCCGGGACAATTTAGGATGAACACTGAAGCTTTCTTT

length: 11
size: .
V: TRBV9
D: .
J: TRBJ2-1
CDR3: CASSLDNEQFF
DNA: TGTGCCAGCAGCCTTGACAATGAGCAGTTCTTC

length: 11
size: .
V: TRBV11-2
D: .
J: TRBJ1-1
CDR3: CASSGGTEAFF
DNA: TGTGCCAGCTCGGGGGGCACTGAAGCTTTCTTT

length: 15
size: .
V: TRBV19
D: TRBD1
J: TRBJ2-1
CDR3: CASSPWDRSLYEQFF
DNA: TGTGCCAGTTCCCCTTGGGACAGAAGTCTCTATGAGCAGTTCTTC